The clone carrying this TCR beta chain was found a few times. Its antigen is as yet unknown. This entry belongs to a study of T cell repertoires in cytomegalovirus infection. Whole-study context: Carrying CMV and the relevant HLA type showed in public TCR beta signatures.

Germline CDR1 and CDR2: MNHNS and SASEGT. V gave up 8 bases and J gave up 2 bases, with 15 bases separating them. The CDR3 is 14 residues long. One entry per CDR3 protein, called by TCRdb with MiXCR from the reads. Of about 68,000 distinct CDR3 sequences listed, approximately 22% were seen once; the top ten hold roughly 80%. Findings of the study overall: Accumulated public TCR beta family frequency recognized individuals carrying CMV together with the relevant HLA. There were HLA-C-restricted CMV-specific TCR beta clonotypes dominating the ex vivo response.

Sequencing was performed on PBMCs, sequenced either directly or after in vitro stimulation (not recorded which). The clonotype was recovered from a human donor in good health (CMV status not recorded). Some clones in this sample may be carry-over from other donors' samples. The chain combines TRBV6-1 with TRBJ2-5; tentative D call: TRBD1 (5 bases). This CDR3 is CASSKGARQETQYF. The CDR3 bases are TGTGCCAGCTCTAAAGGGGCAAGGCAAGAGACCCAGTACTTC.